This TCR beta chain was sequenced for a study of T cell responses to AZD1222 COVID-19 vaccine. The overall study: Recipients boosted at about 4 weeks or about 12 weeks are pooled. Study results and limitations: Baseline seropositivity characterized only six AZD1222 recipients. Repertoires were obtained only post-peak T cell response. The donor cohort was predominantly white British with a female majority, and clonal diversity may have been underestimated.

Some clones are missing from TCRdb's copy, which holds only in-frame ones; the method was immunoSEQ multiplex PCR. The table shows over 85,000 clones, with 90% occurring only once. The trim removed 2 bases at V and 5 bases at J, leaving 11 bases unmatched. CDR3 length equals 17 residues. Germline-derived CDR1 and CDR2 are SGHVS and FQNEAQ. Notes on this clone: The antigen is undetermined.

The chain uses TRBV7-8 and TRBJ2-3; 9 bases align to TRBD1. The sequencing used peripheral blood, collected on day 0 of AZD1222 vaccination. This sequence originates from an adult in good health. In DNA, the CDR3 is TGTGCCAGCAGCTTACCGGACAGGGGAGAGTTGGGAGATACGCAGTATTTT. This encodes CASSLPDRGELGDTQYF.